This T cell receptor beta chain was recorded in a study of cytomegalovirus exposure and HLA in healthy donors. Germline values: CDR1 SNHLY, CDR2 FYNNEI. CDR3 length: 14 residues. V lost 6 bases to trimming and J lost 10 bases; unmatched junction nucleotides: 12. Amplification used 60 Vbeta primers and 13 Jbeta primers. Assay: immunoSEQ multiplex PCR; the TCRdb copy retains only in-frame clones and omits some. The top ten hold more than 1% of the sample, which has more than 95,000 clones, around 82% seen once. The chain is built from TRBV2 and TRBJ2-1; TRBD2 aligns across 7 bases. Sequencing was done on a sample of PBMCs. The TCR sequence derives from a female donor in good health and CMV-seronegative. In DNA, the CDR3 is TGTGCCAGCAGGGTTACGAGGAGGGGAGGGGAGCAGTTCTTC. Encoded protein: CASRVTRRGGEQFF.